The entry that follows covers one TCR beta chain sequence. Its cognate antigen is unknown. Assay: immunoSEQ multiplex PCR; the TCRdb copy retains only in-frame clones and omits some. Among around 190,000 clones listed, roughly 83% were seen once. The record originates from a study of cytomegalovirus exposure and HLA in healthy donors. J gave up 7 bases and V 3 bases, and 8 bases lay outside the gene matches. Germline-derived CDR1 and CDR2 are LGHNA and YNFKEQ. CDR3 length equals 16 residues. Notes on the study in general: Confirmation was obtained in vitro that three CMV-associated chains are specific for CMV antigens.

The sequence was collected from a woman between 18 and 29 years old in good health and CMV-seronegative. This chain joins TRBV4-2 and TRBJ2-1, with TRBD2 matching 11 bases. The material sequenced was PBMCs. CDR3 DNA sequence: TGTGCCAGCAGCCATAGCGGGAGGGCTGAATGGAATGAGCAGTTCTTC. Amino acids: CASSHSGRAEWNEQFF.